Shown below are 22 T cell receptor beta chains from a single sample sequenced in a study of blood T cell repertoires in COVID-19. Profiled with immunoSEQ multiplex PCR; TCRdb holds only in-frame clones, not every one. Of under 200,000 clones listed, around nine tenths are singletons. The sample consisted of peripheral blood. The receptors originated from a man between 18 and 29 years old with active or convalescent COVID-19.

This chain links TRBV2 with TRBJ1-3; D ambiguous. The germline CDR1 and CDR2 sequences are SNHLY and FYNNEI. V lost 3 bases to trimming and J lost 2 bases, with 14 bases between them. The CDR3 contains 16 residues. CDR3 residues: CASSDSRALAGNTIYF. The CDR3 DNA reads as TGTGCCAGCAGTGATTCCCGGGCACTAGCTGGAAACACCATATATTTT.

A few counts support this clone. This rearrangement joins TRBV7-3 to TRBJ2-2, with 9 bases aligning to TRBD1. The J segment lost 6 bases and the V segment lost 5 bases, leaving 4 bases of the junction unmatched. The CDR3 length is 14 residues. CDR1 SGHTA and CDR2 FQGTGA come from the germline V gene. The CDR3 sequence is CASSPGQGSGELFF. DNA of the CDR3: TGTGCCAGCAGCCCGGGACAGGGTTCCGGGGAGCTGTTTTTT.

This chain uses TRBV4-3 with TRBJ1-1; 7 nucleotides align to TRBD1. With 1 base clipped from V and 1 base from J, the junction kept 6 bases outside the gene matches. This CDR3 spans 16 amino acids. CDR1 is LGHNA, CDR2 YSLEER, per germline. The CDR3 DNA is TGCGCCAGCAGCCAAGCCGCAGACAGGGAGAACACTGAAGCTTTCTTT. Encoded protein: CASSQAADRENTEAFF.

This chain connects TRBV3-1 (or the pseudogene TRBV3-2) to TRBJ1-5, with 7 bases lining up with TRBD1. Germline V gene lookup returns CDR1 LGHDT and CDR2 YNNKEL (reference sequence). This CDR3 spans 15 amino acids. V lost 0 bases and J lost 6; bases outside the gene matches: 5. The DNA of the CDR3 is TGTGCCAGCAGCCAAGATGCGAGGGGGCGTCAGCCCCAGCATTTT. Amino acids: CASSQDARGRQPQHF.

The chain carries TRBV29-1 and TRBJ1-4; D is unclear. The CDR3 totals 11 residues. The ends were cut back, 7 bases at V and 4 bases at J, with 7 bases in the middle. Germline V gives CDR1 SQVTM, CDR2 ANQGSEA. CDR3 amino acids: CSAAVNEKLFF. CDR3 nucleotide sequence: TGCAGCGCGGCTGTTAATGAAAAACTGTTTTTT.

This rearrangement joins TRBV7-2 to TRBJ2-4, with 8 bases aligning to TRBD2. V dropped 1 base and J dropped 1; count of bases not matched to a gene: 3. There are 16 residues in the CDR3. Germline V lookup: CDR1 SGHTA, CDR2 FQGNSA. CDR3 protein: CASSLEGGRAKNIQYF. For the CDR3, the DNA is TGTGCCAGCAGCTTAGAGGGCGGGAGGGCCAAAAACATTCAGTACTTC.

V gene TRBV19 combines with J gene TRBJ1-1, with TRBD1 matching over 7 bases. CDR1 and CDR2 from the germline V gene are LNHDA and SQIVND (reference sequence). The CDR3 totals 13 residues. The trim removed 6 bases at V and 5 bases at J, leaving 6 bases unmatched. This CDR3 reads CASSPYRGTEAFF. The CDR3 nucleotides are TGTGCCAGTAGCCCCTACAGGGGTACTGAAGCTTTCTTT. Using reference TRBV19 and TRBJ1-1 for the parts outside the CDR3, the full variable domain is DGGITQSPKYLFRKEGQNVTLSCEQNLNHDAMYWYRQDPGQGLRLIYYSQIVNDFQKGDIAEGYSVSREKKESFPLTVTSAQKNPTAFYLCASSPYRGTEAFFGQGTRLTVV.

The chain recombines TRBV4-1 with TRBJ2-2; 7 bases are shared with TRBD1. The length of the CDR3 is 16 residues. Germline V gene data show CDR1 as MGHRA and CDR2 as YSYEKL. V trimming: 4 bases; J trimming: 0 bases; junction bases outside the gene matches: 5. Here the CDR3 DNA reads TGCGCCAGCAGCCGCCTCGGGACAGCGAACACCGGGGAGCTGTTTTTT. This encodes CASSRLGTANTGELFF.

The genes are TRBV2 and TRBJ2-3, with 7 bases that match TRBD2. Germline CDR1 and CDR2: SNHLY and FYNNEI. The CDR3 extends over 15 amino acids. The V segment lost 2 bases and the J segment 2 bases; nucleotides outside the gene matches: 4. In DNA, the CDR3 is TGTGCCAGCAGTGAATCGGGACTAACCACAGATACGCAGTATTTT. It is translated as CASSESGLTTDTQYF.

Of note for this clone: This may be a read error: a much more frequent sequence differs by one nucleotide. The chain couples TRBV2 to TRBJ1-6, with 7 nucleotides matching TRBD1. The CDR3 has 14 amino acids. Germline V gene sequence: CDR1 SNHLY, CDR2 FYNNEI. The ends lost 5 bases at V and 7 bases at J; junction bases unmatched: 5. The CDR3 sequence: CASSFGQVNSPLHF. CDR3 in DNA: TGTGCCAGCAGTTTTGGACAGGTGAATTCACCCCTCCACTTT.

The V gene is TRBV9, the J gene TRBJ2-5; unclear D gene. This CDR3 has 14 residues. Germline lookup yields CDR1 SGDLS and CDR2 YYNGEE. V dropped 4 bases and J dropped 0 bases, with 10 bases sitting between them. The CDR3 loop reads CASSPRWYQETQYF. In DNA form, the CDR3 reads TGTGCCAGCAGCCCTAGATGGTACCAAGAGACCCAGTACTTC.

The rearrangement joins TRBV10-3 to TRBJ1-2; D might be TRBD1 (6 bases). The CDR3 loop spans 12 amino acids. The ends were cut back, 7 bases at V and 4 bases at J, with 10 bases in the middle. The germline CDR1 and CDR2 sequences are ENHRY and SYGVKD. The CDR3 region is CAIMGAPYGYTF. CDR3 DNA sequence: TGTGCCATCATGGGGGCTCCCTATGGCTACACCTTC.

The chain links TRBV18 to TRBJ2-1; TRBD1 matches 9 bases. The CDR3 runs to 15 residues. Unmatched junction bases numbered 5, after V lost 3 bases and J lost 5 bases. CDR1 KGHSH and CDR2 LQKENI come from the germline V gene. CDR3 coding DNA: TGTGCCAGCTCACCGAACAGGGGGCACCACAATGAGCAGTTCTTC. It encodes CASSPNRGHHNEQFF.

V is TRBV5-6 and J is TRBJ2-7, with 11 bases aligning to TRBD1. CDR1 SGHDT and CDR2 YYEEEE come from the germline V gene. V trimming: 2 bases; J trimming: 5 bases; junction bases outside the gene matches: 3. CDR3 length equals 14 residues. DNA for the CDR3: TGTGCCAGCAGCTTAGGGACAGGGGGGAACGAGCAGTACTTC. Amino acid sequence: CASSLGTGGNEQYF.

The chain couples TRBV27 to TRBJ2-7; unclear D gene. This CDR3 is built from 14 residues. CDR1 and CDR2 (germline): MNHEY, SMNVEV (reference sequence). V was trimmed by 3 bases and J by 1 base, leaving 10 bases between them. CDR3 amino acids: CASSLQRYSYEQYF. The DNA for the CDR3 is TGTGCCAGCAGTTTGCAGCGATATTCCTACGAGCAGTACTTC.

This clone occurred once. The chain recombines TRBV27 with TRBJ1-1; TRBD1 might be the D (6 bases). The germline V and J ends were trimmed by 6 bases and 5 bases, with 19 bases remaining between them. CDR3 length equals 15 residues. Looked up from germline, CDR1 is MNHEY and CDR2 is SMNVEV (reference sequence). The CDR3 region is CASRSPSRGDTEAFF. CDR3 coding DNA: TGTGCCAGCAGATCTCCGTCCAGGGGAGATACTGAAGCTTTCTTT.

Note on this clone: This specimen includes other DNA sequences encoding the same CDR3. The chain combines TRBV7-2 with TRBJ2-3, with 8 bases identical to TRBD2. Germline CDR1 reads SGHTA; CDR2 reads FQGNSA. There are 16 residues in the CDR3. V trimming: 1 base; J trimming: 6 bases; junction bases outside the gene matches: 9. This CDR3 reads CASSLVAGGAGDTQYF. CDR3 sequence (DNA): TGTGCCAGCAGCTTAGTGGCGGGAGGCGCGGGGGATACGCAGTATTTT.

This clone appeared once. The V call is TRBV6-5, the J call TRBJ1-5; D not certain. Germline values: CDR1 MNHEY, CDR2 SVGAGI. The V end was cut by 5 bases, the J end by 2 bases, with 13 bases between. The CDR3 contains 15 residues. This CDR3 reads CASSPTRQGNQPQHF. The CDR3 DNA sequence: TGTGCCAGCAGTCCTACCCGGCAGGGCAATCAGCCCCAGCATTTT.

The chain uses TRBV2 and TRBJ1-2, with a weak D call TRBD1 (5 bases). The germline V gene encodes CDR1 SNHLY and CDR2 FYNNEI. The V and J ends lost 7 bases and 4 bases respectively, with 19 bases between them. This CDR3 comprises 15 residues. Here the CDR3 reads CASTQEGGTPYGYTF. CDR3 in DNA: TGTGCCAGCACCCAGGAAGGAGGGACTCCCTATGGCTACACCTTC.

This chain links TRBV30 with TRBJ2-2, with 7 bases aligning to TRBD2. Germline loops: CDR1 GTSNPN, CDR2 SVGIG (reference sequence). This CDR3 has 14 amino acids. CDR3 sequence (DNA): TGTGCTTTTTCGACGGGGGGTAACACCGGGGAGCTGTTTTTT. Translating it yields CAFSTGGNTGELFF.

The CDR3 loop reads CATSRDPGGPTGELFF. Written as DNA, the CDR3 is TGTGCCACCAGCAGAGATCCAGGGGGACCCACCGGGGAGCTGTTTTTT. The rearrangement uses TRBV15 and TRBJ2-2, with 7 bases identical to TRBD1. The CDR3 is made up of 16 amino acids. Germline CDR1 and CDR2: LNHNV and YYDKDF (reference sequence). V shed 0 bases and J 4 bases; nucleotides not matched to a gene: 5.

The V gene is TRBV30, the J gene TRBJ2-5, with D possibly being TRBD2 (5 bases). The CDR3 spans 17 residues. V dropped 0 bases and J dropped 5 bases, with 22 bases sitting between them. Germline V gives CDR1 GTSNPN, CDR2 SVGIG (reference sequence). CDR3 DNA sequence: TGTGCCTGGAGTGTGGAGCCGGCGGACCCAAGAGGGGAGACCCAGTACTTC. It codes for CAWSVEPADPRGETQYF.